The source of this TCR beta chain is a study of tumor-infiltrating lymphocytes in glioblastoma multiforme. Multiple V-beta primers and a C-beta primer amplified TCRB from RNA. From the multiplex PCR reads, TCRdb called clonotypes with MiXCR, one entry per CDR3 protein. The sample consists of about 13,000 distinct CDR3 sequences, over 60% of them appearing once. Sequenced material: brain tumor tissue. This receptor was identified in a male donor with glioblastoma.

CDR3 residues: CASSLNRSNEQFF. CDR3 nucleotides: TGTGCCAGCAGCTTAAACCGAAGCAATGAGCAGTTCTTC. The chain uses TRBV11-3 and TRBJ2-1; D is unresolved. The germline V gene has CDR1 SGHNT and CDR2 YENEEA. With 2 bases removed from V and 6 bases from J, the gap between germline ends came to 8 bases. The CDR3 contains 13 residues.